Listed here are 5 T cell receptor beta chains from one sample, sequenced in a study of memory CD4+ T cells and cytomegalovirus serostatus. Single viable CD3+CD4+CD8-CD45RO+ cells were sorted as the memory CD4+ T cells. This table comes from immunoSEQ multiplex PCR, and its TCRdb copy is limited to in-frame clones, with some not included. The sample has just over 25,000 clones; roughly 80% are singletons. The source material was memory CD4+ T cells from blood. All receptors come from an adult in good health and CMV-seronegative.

Here the CDR3 DNA reads TGTGCCAGCAACTACCAGCGGGGAAACACCATATATTTT. It encodes CASNYQRGNTIYF. The V gene is TRBV7-2, the J gene TRBJ1-3; D not certain. The CDR3 totals 13 residues. The germline V gene has CDR1 SGHTA and CDR2 FQGNSA. Trimming removed 7 bases from V and 4 bases from J, with 11 bases in between.

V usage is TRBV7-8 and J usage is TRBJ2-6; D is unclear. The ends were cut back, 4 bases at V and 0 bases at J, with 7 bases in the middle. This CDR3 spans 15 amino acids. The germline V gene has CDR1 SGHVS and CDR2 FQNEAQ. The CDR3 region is CASSSLSSGANVLTF. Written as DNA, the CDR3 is TGTGCCAGCAGCTCCTTGAGCTCTGGGGCCAACGTCCTGACTTTC.

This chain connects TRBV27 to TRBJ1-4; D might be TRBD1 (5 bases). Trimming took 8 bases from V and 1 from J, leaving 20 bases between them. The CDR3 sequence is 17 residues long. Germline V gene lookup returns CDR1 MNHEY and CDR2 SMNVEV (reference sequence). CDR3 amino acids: CASRVAWGLGTNEKLFF. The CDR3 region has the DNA TGTGCCAGCCGAGTTGCATGGGGCCTCGGAACTAATGAAAAACTGTTTTTT.

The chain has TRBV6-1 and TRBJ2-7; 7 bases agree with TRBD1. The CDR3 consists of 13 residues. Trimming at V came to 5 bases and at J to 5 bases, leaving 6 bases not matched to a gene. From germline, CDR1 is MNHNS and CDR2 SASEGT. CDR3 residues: CASSTPQGDEQYF. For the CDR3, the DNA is TGTGCCAGCAGTACGCCTCAGGGGGACGAGCAGTACTTC.

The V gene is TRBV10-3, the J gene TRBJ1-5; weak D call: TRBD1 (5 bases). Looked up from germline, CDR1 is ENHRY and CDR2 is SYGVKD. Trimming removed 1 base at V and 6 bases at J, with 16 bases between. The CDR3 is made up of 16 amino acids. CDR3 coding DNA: TGTGCCATCAGTGAGTTAGGCAGGGAAGAGAGTCAGCCCCAGCATTTT. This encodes CAISELGREESQPQHF.